One TCR beta chain is described in this entry. It has no known antigen specificity. Receptor amplification or capture employed 5' RACE. For each TCR library, around 3,800 ng of total RNA was used. For each sample, cDNA synthesis was carried out in eight separate reactions using SMARTScribe reverse transcriptase. During cDNA synthesis, template switching was used to introduce unique molecular identifiers that contained a 6-nucleotide sample barcode. TCRalpha and TCRbeta cDNA was amplified by two nested PCRs of roughly 16 and 10 cycles, with bead purification after each PCR. Before amplification, cDNA was treated with uracil DNA-glycosylase and purified using the QIAquick PCR purification kit. The second PCR added Illumina TruSeq-compatible adapters along with sample-specific barcodes. TapeStation and Qubit were used to check library quality and concentration, and roughly 4.9 ng of each library was pooled. The pooled libraries were sequenced with 2 x 100 bp reads and custom sequencing primers on an Illumina HiSeq2500 single-index Rapid Run. Per the source publication's procedure: MiGEC version 1.2.6 was used for UMI-based consensus assembly, which corrected PCR and sequencing errors. V(D)J alignment, clonotype assembly and CDR3 extraction were performed with MiXCR version 2.1.1. To normalise gene usage, clonotype sharing and MAIT/NKT TCR abundance, the top 1000, 10 000 and 20 000 clonotypes in each sample were analysed. After downsampling to 27 000 UMIs, diversity was calculated as the inverse Simpson index using the vegan R package. Statistical testing used paired Mann-Whitney U tests on the discordant twin pairs and applied Benjamini-Hochberg correction for multiple testing. Based on TCRdb reprocessing of the reads, there is one entry per CDR3 protein sequence, and DNA is missing. These V and J calls originate from TCRdb's pipeline instead of the authors' own analysis. This sample's table lists hundreds of thousands of distinct CDR3 sequences. Clones ranked in the top ten supply roughly 5.3% of the sample.

This entry comes from a study of monozygotic twins with inflammatory bowel disease (dated by TCRdb to the late 2010s). Some background on the complete study: The complete study included approximately 30 monozygotic twin pairs: 19 IBD-discordant Danish pairs and nine German pairs, of which four were IBD-concordant and five were IBD-discordant. The search for disease-associated traits relied mainly on comparing, within discordant pairs, IBD patients with their genetically identical healthy co-twins. Each individual had, on average, about 151 000 unique TCRalpha sequences and 181 000 unique TCRbeta sequences available for analysis. What the work shows at the level of the full study, not this receptor alone: No single strong signal or clonotype linked to IBD turned up in the results, so the idea that one exists was not supported. Distinction between different T cell subtypes could not be achieved in the analysis. A decrease in TCRbeta repertoire diversity, as measured by inverse Simpson index, was observed in IBD patients compared with their healthy co-twins. Repertoire similarity did not differ between concordant and discordant twins, possibly due to limited statistical power. Fewer clonotypes were shared with other individuals by IBD patients than by healthy twins, most markedly in patients showing signs of disease activity. Because patients received different immunosuppressive treatments, the repertoires may have picked up extra background noise and variability between individuals.

Per the germline V gene (reference sequence), MNHEY is the CDR1 and SMNVEV is the CDR2. Counted from cysteine to phenylalanine, this CDR3 has 16 amino acids. The record lacks a DNA sequence. From each donor, a 2.5 ml peripheral blood sample was drawn into PAXgene tubes and stored at -80 degrees C. Without any T cell sorting, total RNA was extracted from whole blood using the PAXgene blood miRNA kit on an automated QIAcube. Peripheral blood from monozygotic twin pairs who were concordant or discordant for inflammatory bowel disease underwent deep TCRalpha and TCRbeta repertoire profiling using unique molecular barcoding. Smoking habits were recorded for all twin pairs, with individuals classified as current, former or never smokers.

This receptor was taken from a human donor with ulcerative colitis or Crohn's disease, or a healthy co-twin of an affected twin (not recorded which). The chain uses TRBV27 and TRBJ2-2; lacking DNA, the TRBD1 call made by TCRdb goes unchecked. The specimen sequenced was blood. The CDR3 region reads CASSIKQGAPAGELFF.